This T cell receptor beta chain was recovered during a study of CD8+ T cells in alopecia areata. Findings and limits, study-wide: Shared TCR sequences were less clear between patients than in mice, possibly partly from HLA diversity. Alopecia totalis/universalis scalp especially showed more expanded CD8+ clones than normal scalp. There were also resident alphabeta T cells of normal skin sequenced in scalp samples.

Sequencing templates came from extracted RNA that was reverse transcribed into cDNA. Clones were sequenced by immunoSEQ multiplex PCR, and TCRdb holds only the in-frame ones, with some missing. The sample contains some 100,000 clones, around 61% of which appear only once. This clone was seen only once. Antigen specificity is unknown. The CDR3 spans 13 residues. V was trimmed by 4 bases and J by 4 bases, leaving 11 bases between them. Germline V gene data show CDR1 as SGHRS and CDR2 as YFSETQ. The sample comprised CD4+ T cells sorted from blood. The chain is built from TRBV5-1 and TRBJ1-2; no clear D. The clonotype originates from a human donor in good health. CDR3 DNA: TGCGCCAGCAGCCGTGACACCGTCTATGGCTACACCTTC. This codes for CASSRDTVYGYTF.